The T cell receptor (beta chain) described here comes from a study of shared clonotypes between healthy human individuals. Study at large: Plates per donor: three CD4 naive, three CD4 memory, two CD8 naive, one CD8 memory.

Findings and limits, study-wide: Among a few donors, roughly 5% of naive CD4 clonotypes were found in common.

Donors were healthy HIV-negative adults without recently reported acute infections or vaccinations. Concerning this clone itself: No antigen is known for it.

Some 27,000 T cell genomes, or around 200 ng DNA, went into the sorted-subset replicate PCRs. The data were produced by immunoSEQ multiplex PCR, yet TCRdb's version contains in-frame clones alone and is incomplete. The sample has hundreds of thousands of clones; about 96% are singletons. The receptor's source is a woman aged 30 to 39 in good health. The sequenced sample was naive CD4+ T cells sorted from blood. Indicated subset: CD45RA+ positively selected.

The CDR3 loop is CASSLGTAGEKLFF. In DNA, the CDR3 is TGCGCCAGCAGCTTGGGTACAGCCGGTGAAAAACTGTTTTTT. The V call is TRBV5-1, the J call TRBJ1-4; D is ambiguous. CDR1 is SGHRS and CDR2 is YFSETQ in the germline V gene. The V and J ends lost 0 bases and 7 bases respectively, with 10 bases between them. There are 14 residues in the CDR3.